This entry describes one T cell receptor beta chain. There are 13 residues in the CDR3. Trimming cost V 5 bases and J 7 bases; bases outside gene matches: 4. Germline CDR1 is ENHRY and CDR2 is SYGVKD. Clones were sequenced by immunoSEQ multiplex PCR, and TCRdb holds only the in-frame ones, with some missing. Here the sample spans 30,000 to 45,000 clones, 80% to 95% being singletons. The sample is drawn from a study of T cell changes during pregnancy in multiple sclerosis. The clonotype was recovered from a female donor in good health, enrolled as a control in a pregnancy study. The chain recombines TRBV10-3 with TRBJ1-5; 8 nucleotides line up with TRBD1. The source was CD4+ T cells from peripheral blood mononuclear cells, collected in the third trimester of pregnancy. The CDR3 is CAISRGQEQPQHF. CDR3 bases: TGTGCCATCAGTAGGGGACAGGAACAGCCCCAGCATTTT.